The next 30 T cell receptor beta chains were all read from a single sample in a study of cytomegalovirus exposure and HLA in healthy donors. Amplification used 60 Vbeta primers and 13 Jbeta primers. Profiling relied on immunoSEQ multiplex PCR, and the TCRdb table lists in-frame clones only, not all of them. The data contain 55,000 to 70,000 clones, approximately 74% of them singletons. The sample taken for sequencing was PBMCs. These receptors all stem from a man aged 40-49 years in good health and CMV-seropositive.

Only a few counts were recorded for this clone. This sequence joins TRBV12-5 and TRBJ1-6, with D hard to call. The germline V gene encodes CDR1 LGHNT and CDR2 FRNRAP. The CDR3 has 12 residues. Trimming stripped 7 bases from V and 7 bases from J, with 8 bases between. Here the CDR3 DNA reads TGTGCTAGTGCCACTACCAATTCACCCCTCCACTTT. It specifies CASATTNSPLHF.

The chain links TRBV7-9 to TRBJ1-3; D is ambiguous. The CDR3 has 16 amino acids. The ends were cut back, 4 bases at V and 0 bases at J, with 13 bases in the middle. In germline, CDR1 is SEHNR, CDR2 FQNEAQ (reference sequence). CDR3 protein: CASSSQTLSSGNTIYF. The CDR3 coding sequence is TGTGCCAGCAGCTCCCAGACTCTTAGCTCTGGAAACACCATATATTTT.

The V call is TRBV10-3, the J call TRBJ2-7; weak D call: TRBD1 (5 bases). This CDR3 comprises 14 residues. Trimming removed 3 bases at V and 2 bases at J, with 11 bases between. Germline CDR1 and CDR2: ENHRY and SYGVKD. The CDR3 DNA reads TGTGCCATCAGTGAAGGTCAGGGAACCTACGAGCAGTACTTC. Translated: CAISEGQGTYEQYF.

V usage is TRBV5-5 and J usage is TRBJ2-7; tentatively, D is TRBD1 (5 bases). This CDR3 region has 15 residues. Looked up from germline, CDR1 is SGHKS and CDR2 is YYEKEE (reference sequence). V was pared by 0 bases and J by 2 bases, with 12 bases between. The chain's CDR3 is CASSLVAGIAYEQYF. The CDR3 DNA reads as TGTGCCAGCAGCTTGGTGGCAGGGATCGCCTACGAGCAGTACTTC.

This rearrangement joins TRBV5-4 to TRBJ2-1; 7 nucleotides match TRBD2. The CDR3 length is 14 residues. Germline V lookup: CDR1 SGHNT, CDR2 YYREEE (reference sequence). With 0 bases clipped from V and 7 bases from J, the junction kept 4 bases outside the gene matches. The CDR3 DNA reads TGTGCCAGCAGCTTGGGGCTAGCGGAAAATGAGCAGTTCTTC. Translation gives CASSLGLAENEQFF.

This clone was found once. This same CDR3 is encoded by further DNA sequences in the sample. The rearrangement joins TRBV5-1 to TRBJ1-1, with D perhaps TRBD1 (5 bases). Germline CDR1 is SGHRS and CDR2 is YFSETQ. V was cut by 4 bases and J by 6 bases, with 16 bases left in between. The CDR3 totals 14 residues. CDR3 nucleotides: TGCGCCAGCAGCCTTTCCCCGGACACCTCTGAAGCTTTCTTT. Translated: CASSLSPDTSEAFF.

V is TRBV19 and J is TRBJ1-5; D not resolved. The CDR3 has 15 residues. Trimming stripped 6 bases from V and 2 bases from J, with 14 bases between. Germline V gives CDR1 LNHDA, CDR2 SQIVND (reference sequence). Here the CDR3 reads CASRRAGEGNQPQHF. The CDR3 nucleotides read TGTGCCAGTAGACGAGCTGGGGAGGGCAATCAGCCCCAGCATTTT.

The chain has TRBV5-6 and TRBJ1-5, with TRBD1 matching 9 bases. CDR3 size: 14 residues. The trim removed 4 bases at V and 6 bases at J, leaving 5 bases unmatched. Looked up from germline, CDR1 is SGHDT and CDR2 is YYEEEE. The CDR3 DNA follows: TGTGCCAGCAGCCCGGGACAGGGAAGTCAGCCCCAGCATTTT. Residues: CASSPGQGSQPQHF.

This clone was seen just once. The J gene is TRBJ2-2, the V gene TRBV11-2; D unresolved. Trimming shortened V by 7 bases and J by 0 bases, and 18 bases separated the two germline ends. There are 17 residues in the CDR3. Per germline, CDR1 SGHAT and CDR2 FQNNGV. The CDR3 is CASTQDSVAANTGELFF. CDR3 nucleotide sequence: TGTGCCAGCACCCAAGACTCAGTGGCCGCGAACACCGGGGAGCTGTTTTTT. Drawing the rest from reference TRBV11-2 and TRBJ2-2, the complete variable domain is EAGVAQSPRYKIIEKRQSVAFWCNPISGHATLYWYQQILGQGPKLLIQFQNNGVVDDSQLPKDRFSAERLKGVDSTLKIQPAKLEDSAVYLCASTQDSVAANTGELFFGEGSRLTVL.

The V call is TRBV7-2, the J call TRBJ2-7, with D maybe TRBD2 (5 bases). This CDR3 spans 14 amino acids. CDR1 is SGHTA, CDR2 FQGNSA, per germline. V lost 4 bases and J lost 2, with 12 bases in between. CDR3 residues: CASSSRAVPYEQYF. Here the CDR3 DNA reads TGTGCCAGCAGCTCCCGAGCGGTACCCTACGAGCAGTACTTC.

The rearrangement uses TRBV4-3 and TRBJ2-7; 8 bases are a match to TRBD2. This CDR3 region has 16 residues. CDR1 and CDR2 (germline): LGHNA, YSLEER. Trimming removed 0 bases from V and 0 bases from J; junction bases left unmatched: 4. The CDR3 coding sequence is TGCGCCAGCAGCCAAGATAGCGGGGCGGACTCCTACGAGCAGTACTTC. This translates into CASSQDSGADSYEQYF.

V usage is TRBV29-1 and J usage is TRBJ2-3, with D possibly matching TRBD1 (6 bases). With 8 bases removed from V and 0 bases from J, the gap between germline ends came to 12 bases. The CDR3 covers 13 residues. Germline loops: CDR1 SQVTM, CDR2 ANQGSEA. This chain's CDR3 is CSIDRTSTDTQYF. Written as DNA, the CDR3 is TGCAGCATCGACAGGACTAGCACAGATACGCAGTATTTT.

This chain joins TRBV6-1 and TRBJ2-3; D unclear. Germline-derived CDR1 and CDR2 are MNHNS and SASEGT. The CDR3 runs to 12 residues. The V and J ends lost 8 bases and 0 bases respectively, with 6 bases between them. DNA of the CDR3: TGTGCCAGCGAGCATAGCACAGATACGCAGTATTTT. Encoded protein: CASEHSTDTQYF.

This rearrangement joins TRBV29-1 to TRBJ2-6, with 11 bases lining up with TRBD1. Germline trimming cut 6 bases from V and 2 bases from J; bases unmatched to any gene: 0. Germline V gene data show CDR1 as SQVTM and CDR2 as ANQGSEA. The CDR3 covers 14 residues. CDR3 nucleotides: TGCAGCGTGGACAGGGGGCCTGGGGCCAACGTCCTGACTTTC. Its protein is CSVDRGPGANVLTF.

The chain carries TRBV9 and TRBJ2-1; D perhaps matches TRBD2 (7 bases). This CDR3 comprises 16 residues. V shed 0 bases and J shed 4 bases, with 14 bases lying between them. CDR1 and CDR2 (germline): SGDLS, YYNGEE. For the CDR3, the DNA is TGTGCCAGCAGCGTAGTTGGGGGAGGGACATACAATGAGCAGTTCTTC. Translation gives CASSVVGGGTYNEQFF.

The V and J genes are TRBV2 and TRBJ1-4; the match to TRBD1 covers 7 bases. This CDR3 contains 15 residues. With 3 bases clipped from V and 0 bases from J, the junction kept 1 base outside the gene matches. CDR1 SNHLY and CDR2 FYNNEI come from the germline V gene. CDR3 nucleotide sequence: TGTGCCAGCAGTGACAGGGGGGCAACTAATGAAAAACTGTTTTTT. Its translation is CASSDRGATNEKLFF.

The V call is TRBV7-6, the J call TRBJ1-3; D unresolved. This CDR3 region has 16 residues. The V gene lost 0 bases and the J gene lost 3 bases, with 12 bases spanning the gap. Germline V CDR1 and CDR2: SGHVS, FNYEAQ. The CDR3 protein is CASSLAVGDFGNTIYF. Written as DNA, the CDR3 is TGTGCCAGCAGCTTAGCGGTCGGGGATTTTGGAAACACCATATATTTT.

This clone showed up just a few times. The J gene is TRBJ2-7, the V gene TRBV13; perhaps TRBD2 as D (6 bases). This CDR3 comprises 16 residues. The V and J ends lost 2 bases and 1 base respectively, with 15 bases between them. Germline V gene lookup returns CDR1 PRHDT and CDR2 FYEKMQ (reference sequence). As DNA, the CDR3 is TGTGCCAGCAGCTTATTTGGCGGGGCTCGATCCTACGAGCAGTACTTC. Translated, it gives CASSLFGGARSYEQYF.

The chain combines TRBV18 with TRBJ2-7; no firm D call. CDR3 size: 13 residues. Per the germline V gene, CDR1 is KGHSH and CDR2 is LQKENI. The V end was cut by 6 bases, the J end by 0 bases, with 9 bases between. The CDR3 spells CASSPRVSYEQYF. The CDR3 coding sequence is TGTGCCAGCTCCCCTCGGGTCTCCTACGAGCAGTACTTC.

This clone was recorded a few times. The rearrangement joins TRBV7-2 to TRBJ1-1, with a weak D call TRBD1 (6 bases). Trimming stripped 1 base from V and 1 base from J, with 7 bases between. CDR3 length: 14 amino acids. Germline lookup yields CDR1 SGHTA and CDR2 FQGNSA. CDR3 residues: CASSLGRGNTEAFF. DNA for the CDR3: TGTGCCAGCAGCTTAGGCAGGGGGAACACTGAAGCTTTCTTT.

The chain recombines TRBV7-3 with TRBJ2-1; the match to TRBD2 covers 14 bases. The V gene's germline CDR1 is SGHTA and CDR2 FQGTGA. The CDR3 runs to 14 residues. Trimming at V came to 6 bases and at J to 7 bases, leaving 2 bases not matched to a gene. CDR3 DNA sequence: TGTGCCAGCAGTCGGACTAGCGGGGGGAATGAGCAGTTCTTC. Its protein product is CASSRTSGGNEQFF.

The chain uses TRBV5-1 and TRBJ1-1; TRBD1 might be the D (5 bases). The CDR3 has 13 amino acids. From germline, CDR1 is SGHRS and CDR2 YFSETQ. Deletions cut 1 base from V and 8 bases from J, with 12 bases between. The CDR3 is CASSLNGAREAFF. CDR3 sequence (DNA): TGCGCCAGCAGCTTGAATGGGGCTCGGGAAGCTTTCTTT.

This clone was observed a handful of times. The V gene is TRBV9, the J gene TRBJ2-7; no clear D gene. CDR3 length: 14 residues. CDR1 is SGDLS, CDR2 YYNGEE, per germline. V lost 0 bases to trimming and J lost 2 bases, with 9 bases between them. The CDR3 region is CASSVGVRTYEQYF. CDR3 nucleotides: TGTGCCAGCAGCGTAGGAGTGAGGACCTACGAGCAGTACTTC.

The chain has TRBV7-9 and TRBJ1-1; TRBD1 is a possible D gene (6 bases). The CDR3 loop spans 14 amino acids. The V and J ends lost 2 bases and 1 base respectively, with 8 bases between them. Looked up from germline, CDR1 is SEHNR and CDR2 is FQNEAQ (reference sequence). The CDR3 is CASSLQGTNTEAFF. The CDR3 DNA sequence: TGTGCCAGCAGCTTACAGGGGACGAACACTGAAGCTTTCTTT.

This clone has more than one count but fewer than ten. The chain couples TRBV28 to TRBJ2-4; 7 bases match TRBD1. The CDR3 runs to 16 residues. J was trimmed by 8 bases and V by 2 bases; bases with no gene match: 12. CDR1 and CDR2 (germline): MDHEN, SYDVKM. CDR3 DNA: TGTGCCAGCAGTTTACCACTGACAGGGTTGGAAGACATTCAGTACTTC. Translated, it gives CASSLPLTGLEDIQYF.

The chain joins TRBV18 to TRBJ1-6, with TRBD1 as a possible D gene (6 bases). The V and J ends lost 1 base and 7 bases respectively, with 11 bases between them. The CDR3 covers 15 residues. The germline V gene encodes CDR1 KGHSH and CDR2 LQKENI. CDR3 residues: CASSPRSGANSPLHF. CDR3 bases: TGTGCCAGCTCACCACGCTCAGGGGCCAATTCACCCCTCCACTTT.

The rearrangement uses TRBV9 and TRBJ2-6; no firm D call. The germline gives CDR1 SGDLS, CDR2 YYNGEE. Trimming stripped 2 bases from V and 4 bases from J, with 10 bases between. The CDR3 spans 15 residues. The CDR3 is CASSVLVSGANVLTF. CDR3 bases: TGTGCCAGCAGCGTTTTAGTTTCCGGGGCCAACGTCCTGACTTTC.

In this sample, this clone turned up once. The V gene is TRBV28, the J gene TRBJ2-2, with 7 bases fitting TRBD1. Per germline, CDR1 MDHEN and CDR2 SYDVKM. The CDR3 runs to 16 residues. V gave up 4 bases and J gave up 3 bases; unmatched junction bases: 8. As DNA, the CDR3 is TGTGCCAGCAGTTCAACAGGGGTTTGGGACACCGGGGAGCTGTTTTTT. It specifies CASSSTGVWDTGELFF. Full variable domain (missing parts from reference TRBV28 and TRBJ2-2): DVKVTQSSRYLVKRTGEKVFLECVQDMDHENMFWYRQDPGLGLRLIYFSYDVKMKEKGDIPEGYSVSREKKERFSLILESASTNQTSMYLCASSSTGVWDTGELFFGEGSRLTVL.

This clone has more than one count but fewer than ten. The same CDR3 also results from other DNA sequences found in this sample. The rearrangement uses TRBV7-2 and TRBJ2-3, with D possibly matching TRBD2 (6 bases). There are 17 residues in the CDR3. V lost 4 bases, J lost 0 bases, and 17 bases lay in between. Per the germline V gene, CDR1 is SGHTA and CDR2 is FQGNSA. CDR3 sequence reads: CASSSPGGGASTDTQYF. In DNA, the CDR3 is TGTGCCAGCAGCTCACCAGGCGGCGGGGCTAGCACAGATACGCAGTATTTT.

The chain recombines TRBV2 with TRBJ2-7, with a weak D call TRBD1 (6 bases). Trimming took off 4 bases at V and 5 bases at J, with 18 bases between the two ends. CDR1 is SNHLY, CDR2 FYNNEI, per germline. CDR3 length: 15 residues. CDR3 in amino acids: CASSVRRGNLDEQYF. As DNA, the CDR3 is TGTGCCAGCAGTGTGCGCAGGGGTAATTTGGACGAGCAGTACTTC.